This TCR beta chain appears in the sequencing data of a study of T cells in Graves' hyperthyroidism and ophthalmopathy. Looking at the study overall: Blood from the periphery was taken at initial diagnosis, before any treatment. Notes on the study in general: Most thyroid clonotypes expanded above 0.001 appeared in blood too.

In its sample, this clonotype was seen many times. Its specificity is unknown. Patients with uncontrolled infections, other autoimmune diseases, pregnancy or lactation were excluded. Source material for PBMCs was less than 12 ml fresh peripheral blood. Amplification of TCR beta CDR3 regions was performed using RNA transcripts as template. Initially, a first-round RT-PCR of the TCR CDR3 employed the HTBI primer set. TCRdb reprocessed the multiplex PCR reads with MiXCR, giving one entry per CDR3 protein. This sample yields over 500,000 distinct CDR3 sequences, of which roughly 18% are seen a single time; approximately 15% belongs to the top ten. The receptor was isolated from a woman under 30 with Graves' ophthalmopathy. Material: blood.

The CDR3 protein is CSARDQTADYNEQFF. CDR3 bases: TGCAGTGCTAGAGATCAGACAGCCGATTACAATGAGCAGTTCTTC. The chain joins TRBV20-1 to TRBJ2-1; D may be TRBD1 (5 bases). The V gene's germline CDR1 is DFQATT and CDR2 SNEGSKA (reference sequence). V was trimmed by 0 bases and J by 4 bases, leaving 13 bases between them. This CDR3 has 15 residues.